Listed below are T cell receptor beta chains from one sample, sequenced in a study of blood T cell repertoires in COVID-19. The repertoire was sequenced with immunoSEQ multiplex PCR; TCRdb's copy has only in-frame clones and lacks some. The sample holds under 350,000 clones; roughly 86% are singletons and the top ten take 1.5% to 2%. Sequences were obtained from PBMCs or T cells enriched from blood (not recorded which). The receptor source for this set is a woman in her sixties or seventies who had recovered from COVID-19. Each CDR3 is given with its conserved first and last residue. The D gene is left open where the match is weak.

TRBJ2-1 | TRBV5-1 | TRBD2 | CASSYIAGRAYNEQFF | TGCGCCAGCAGCTACATAGCGGGGAGGGCCTACAATGAGCAGTTCTTC
TRBJ2-5 | TRBV5-1 | . | CASSRLAGPEQETQYF | TGCGCCAGCAGCCGTCTCGCGGGGCCGGAGCAAGAGACCCAGTACTTC
TRBJ1-3 | TRBV30 | . | CAWSSGNTIYF | TGTGCCTGGAGTAGCGGAAACACCATATATTTT
TRBJ2-1 | TRBV6-5 | . | CASSKPPDREQFF | TGTGCCAGCAGTAAGCCCCCGGACAGAGAGCAGTTCTTC
TRBJ2-1 | TRBV20-1 | . | CSASSGVTGEQFF | TGCAGTGCGAGTTCAGGGGTCACCGGTGAGCAGTTCTTC
TRBJ1-5 | TRBV7-7 | . | CASSLSEWEGNQPQHF | TGTGCTAGCAGCCTATCGGAGTGGGAGGGCAATCAGCCCCAGCATTTT
TRBJ2-2 | TRBV5-1 | . | CASSFAGSESGELFF | TGCGCCAGCAGCTTCGCAGGGTCGGAGTCCGGGGAGCTGTTTTTT
TRBJ1-2 | TRBV29-1 | TRBD1 | CSVARGPYGYTF | TGCAGCGTTGCGAGGGGGCCCTATGGCTACACCTTC
TRBJ2-7 | TRBV6-1 | . | CASSPQKYEQYF | TGTGCCAGCAGTCCTCAGAAGTACGAGCAGTACTTC
TRBJ1-5 | TRBV30 | . | CAWQTVGQPQHF | TGTGCCTGGCAGACAGTGGGCCAGCCCCAGCATTTT